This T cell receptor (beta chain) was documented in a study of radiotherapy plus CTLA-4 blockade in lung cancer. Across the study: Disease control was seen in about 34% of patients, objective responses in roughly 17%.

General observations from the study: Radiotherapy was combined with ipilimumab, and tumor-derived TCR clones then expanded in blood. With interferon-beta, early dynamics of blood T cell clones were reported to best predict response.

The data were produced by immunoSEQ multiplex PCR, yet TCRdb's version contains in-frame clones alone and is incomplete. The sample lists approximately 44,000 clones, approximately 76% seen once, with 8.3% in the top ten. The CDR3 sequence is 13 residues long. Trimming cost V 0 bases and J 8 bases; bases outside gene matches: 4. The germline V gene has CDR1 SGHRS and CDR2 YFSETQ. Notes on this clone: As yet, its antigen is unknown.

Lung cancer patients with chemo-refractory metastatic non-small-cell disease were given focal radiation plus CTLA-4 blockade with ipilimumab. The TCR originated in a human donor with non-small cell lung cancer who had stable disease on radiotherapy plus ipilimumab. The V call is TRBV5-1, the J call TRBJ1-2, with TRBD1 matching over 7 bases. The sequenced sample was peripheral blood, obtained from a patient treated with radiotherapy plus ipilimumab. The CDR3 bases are TGCGCCAGCAGCTTGGAGACAGGGAAGGGCTACACCTTC. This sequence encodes CASSLETGKGYTF.